This is a list of T cell receptor beta chains from one sample in a study of early T cells in non-severe SARS-CoV-2 infection. Via MiXCR, TCRdb re-called the 5' RACE reads, giving one row per CDR3 protein. Among more than 50,000 distinct CDR3 sequences listed, about 13% were seen once. Sequences were obtained from whole blood. Every receptor here comes from an adult who was a healthcare worker with PCR-confirmed SARS-CoV-2 infection or an uninfected control (not recorded which). Both conserved end residues are part of each CDR3. The order of the fields is V gene, J gene, D gene, clone size, CDR3 protein, CDR3 DNA. A D gene is named only where the DNA matches it firmly. Only part of the rows carry a size: once, few, many, or a class if the clone is expanded.

TRBV11-1,TRBJ2-3,.,.,CASRTERGGRTDTQYF,TGTGCCAGCAGGACGGAGAGAGGGGGGCGGACAGATACGCAGTATTTT
TRBV14,TRBJ1-1,.,many,CASSQDWNTEAFF,TGTGCCAGCAGCCAAGATTGGAACACTGAAGCTTTCTTT
TRBV7-2,TRBJ2-1,TRBD1,many,CASSPPGTGYEQFF,TGTGCCAGCAGCCCACCCGGGACAGGGTATGAGCAGTTCTTC
TRBV11-2,TRBJ1-5,.,many,CASSLGGIPNQPQHF,TGTGCCAGCAGCTTAGGGGGAATTCCCAATCAGCCCCAGCATTTT
TRBV18,TRBJ1-6,.,few,CASSPNLGDSPLHF,TGTGCCAGCTCACCGAATCTAGGGGATTCACCCCTCCACTTT
TRBV6-5,TRBJ1-4,.,few,CASSYGREPSLNEKLFF,TGTGCCAGCAGTTACGGCAGGGAACCTTCTCTTAATGAAAAACTGTTTTTT
TRBV10-3,TRBJ2-1,.,many,CAIKSSGGTANEQFF,TGTGCCATCAAGTCGAGTGGCGGGACAGCCAATGAGCAGTTCTTC
TRBV6-6,TRBJ2-7,.,few,CASSYSQGLSYEQYF,TGTGCCAGCAGTTACTCCCAGGGTCTAAGCTACGAGCAGTACTTC
TRBV18,TRBJ1-2,TRBD1,many,CASSPHPPGQGNYGYTF,TGTGCCAGCTCACCACACCCCCCGGGACAGGGGAACTATGGCTACACCTTC
TRBV6-5,TRBJ2-3,.,many,CASSYLGPTDTQYF,TGTGCCAGCAGTTACTTGGGCCCCACAGATACGCAGTATTTT
TRBV5-6,TRBJ2-1,.,.,CASSWGHEQFF,TGTGCCAGCAGCTGGGGACATGAGCAGTTCTTC
TRBV7-2,TRBJ2-4,.,.,CASSQGSGRQNIQYF,TGTGCCAGCAGCCAGGGGAGCGGGCGGCAAAACATTCAGTACTTC
TRBV6-6,TRBJ2-5,TRBD2,.,CASSYGLAGSGETQYF,TGTGCCAGCAGTTACGGGTTAGCGGGATCTGGAGAGACCCAGTACTTC
TRBV28,TRBJ2-1,.,few,CASWGLDNEQFF,TGTGCCAGCTGGGGACTGGATAATGAGCAGTTCTTC
TRBV11-2,TRBJ1-5,.,.,CASSLDAVAGPSNQPQHF,TGTGCCAGCAGCTTAGACGCGGTGGCAGGGCCGAGCAATCAGCCCCAGCATTTT
TRBV7-9,TRBJ1-6,.,few,CASSTGPGGNSPLHF,TGTGCCAGCAGCACCGGGCCTGGGGGGAATTCACCCCTCCACTTT
TRBV29-1,TRBJ1-1,.,few,CSVSGTMNTEAFF,TGCAGCGTTTCCGGGACAATGAACACTGAAGCTTTCTTT
TRBV6-5,TRBJ1-2,.,.,CASSYNQGDYGYTF,TGTGCCAGCAGTTACAACCAGGGCGACTATGGCTACACCTTC
TRBV28,TRBJ2-7,.,.,CASSFTRAPYEQYF,TGTGCCAGCAGTTTTACCAGGGCCCCCTACGAGCAGTACTTC
TRBV9,TRBJ2-1,.,few,CASSLGSAWDEQFF,TGTGCCAGCAGTCTAGGGTCTGCGTGGGATGAGCAGTTCTTC
TRBV12-3/TRBV12-4,TRBJ1-4,.,.,CASSSDPATNEKLFF,TGTGCCAGCAGTTCCGACCCCGCAACTAATGAAAAACTGTTTTTT
TRBV7-3,TRBJ1-1,.,few,CASSIQGNTEAFF,TGTGCCAGCAGCATACAGGGAAACACTGAAGCTTTCTTT
TRBV2,TRBJ2-5,.,many,CASSKGGTYQETQYF,TGTGCCAGTTCGAAGGGGGGGACATACCAAGAGACCCAGTACTTC
TRBV29-1,TRBJ2-2,TRBD1,.,CSADRATGELFF,TGCAGCGCGGACAGGGCCACCGGGGAGCTGTTTTTT
TRBV7-9,TRBJ2-1,.,.,CASSSYKGGINEQFF,TGTGCCAGCAGCTCGTACAAGGGGGGTATCAATGAGCAGTTCTTC
TRBV7-6,TRBJ2-5,.,many,CASSFGQETQYF,TGTGCCAGCAGCTTCGGGCAAGAGACCCAGTACTTC
TRBV6-1,TRBJ1-6,TRBD1,many,CASSPRTGNSPLHF,TGTGCCAGCAGTCCCCGGACAGGGAACTCACCCCTCCACTTT
TRBV4-3,TRBJ1-6,TRBD1,few,CASSRRGQPNSPLHF,TGCGCCAGCAGCCGGAGGGGACAGCCAAATTCACCCCTCCACTTT
TRBV20-1,TRBJ1-2,.,few,CSARDRVRRSYTF,TGCAGTGCTAGAGATCGTGTCCGGAGGAGCTACACCTTC
TRBV12-3/TRBV12-4,TRBJ2-1,.,few,CASSFFRNNEQFF,TGTGCCAGCAGTTTCTTCAGGAACAATGAGCAGTTCTTC
TRBV5-1,TRBJ1-2,TRBD1,many,CASSPGQGNYGYTF,TGCGCCAGCAGCCCCGGACAGGGGAACTATGGCTACACCTTC
TRBV12-3/TRBV12-4,TRBJ2-3,.,.,CASSLNAVSSTDTQYF,TGTGCCAGCAGCCTCAATGCGGTTAGTAGCACAGATACGCAGTATTTT
TRBV5-4,TRBJ2-1,.,few,CASSAGYNEQFF,TGTGCCAGCAGCGCAGGGTACAATGAGCAGTTCTTC
TRBV24-1,TRBJ2-1,TRBD1,few,CATSDPQGAIYNEQFF,TGTGCCACCAGTGACCCCCAGGGGGCCATTTACAATGAGCAGTTCTTC
TRBV4-3,TRBJ2-7,TRBD1,.,CASSPETGPNEQYF,TGCGCCAGCAGCCCGGAGACAGGGCCAAACGAGCAGTACTTC
TRBV29-1,TRBJ2-7,.,.,CSVVGGSSYEQYF,TGCAGCGTTGTGGGCGGAAGCTCCTACGAGCAGTACTTC
TRBV5-1,TRBJ2-1,.,.,CASSSGPDNEQFF,TGCGCCAGCAGCTCGGGTCCAGACAATGAGCAGTTCTTC
TRBV7-3,TRBJ2-5,.,.,CASSLNQGSETQYF,TGTGCCAGCAGCTTAAACCAGGGATCAGAGACCCAGTACTTC
TRBV18,TRBJ2-7,TRBD1,.,CASSPTSGTGRYEQYF,TGTGCCAGCTCACCTACTTCAGGGACAGGGAGGTACGAGCAGTACTTC
TRBV6-6,TRBJ2-2,TRBD1,many,CASSPQTGGLAGELFF,TGTGCCAGCAGTCCACAGACAGGGGGCCTGGCCGGGGAGCTGTTTTTT
TRBV29-1,TRBJ1-2,TRBD1,.,CSVEGTGDKHGYTF,TGCAGCGTTGAAGGAACAGGGGACAAGCATGGCTACACCTTC
TRBV20-1,TRBJ1-6,.,.,CSAREGSNSPLHF,TGCAGTGCTAGAGAAGGGAGTAATTCACCCCTCCACTTT
TRBV6-5,TRBJ1-5,.,many,CASSDGTSGAQPQHF,TGTGCCAGCAGCGACGGGACAAGCGGGGCTCAGCCCCAGCATTTT
TRBV2,TRBJ2-5,.,many,CASSRSWGNQETQYF,TGTGCCAGCAGTCGATCGTGGGGGAACCAAGAGACCCAGTACTTC
TRBV12-3/TRBV12-4,TRBJ2-2,TRBD2,.,CASSPRGENTGELFF,TGTGCCAGCAGCCCCCGGGGGGAGAACACCGGGGAGCTGTTTTTT
TRBV10-3,TRBJ2-3,.,many,CAISRETDTQYF,TGTGCCATCAGCCGGGAGACAGATACGCAGTATTTT
TRBV9,TRBJ1-1,.,few,CASSVAVEPRTEAFF,TGTGCCAGCAGCGTAGCCGTCGAGCCCCGTACTGAAGCTTTCTTT
TRBV11-1,TRBJ2-1,.,.,CASSPWGGLYNEQFF,TGTGCCAGCAGCCCCTGGGGGGGGCTCTACAATGAGCAGTTCTTC
TRBV30,TRBJ1-5,.,many,CAWSVPRGNQPQHF,TGTGCCTGGAGTGTACCCAGGGGCAATCAGCCCCAGCATTTT
TRBV7-2,TRBJ2-7,TRBD1,.,CASSLEAGGYEQYF,TGTGCCAGCAGCTTAGAGGCAGGGGGCTACGAGCAGTACTTC
TRBV29-1,TRBJ1-2,TRBD1,.,CSVGVDRVYGYTF,TGCAGCGTTGGGGTGGACAGGGTCTATGGCTACACCTTC
TRBV12-3/TRBV12-4,TRBJ1-1,.,many,CASSFSYRAGEAFF,TGTGCCAGCAGTTTTTCTTACAGGGCTGGTGAAGCTTTCTTT